The next 5 T cell receptor beta chains were all read from a single sample in a study of T cells in tumors after PD-1 blockade. Method: immunoSEQ multiplex PCR; TCRdb's copy keeps in-frame clones and lacks some. In the table there are around 49,000 clones, 81% of which are singletons. The material was PBMCs, obtained before anti-PD-1 treatment. Source of these receptors: a human donor with basal cell carcinoma.

The rearrangement links TRBV7-2 to TRBJ2-3; 12 nucleotides line up with TRBD2. CDR3 size: 17 residues. With V trimmed by 5 bases and J by 2 bases, 8 bases remained unmatched. Germline V gene lookup returns CDR1 SGHTA and CDR2 FQGNSA. CDR3: CASSMTSGGMPTDTQYF. The CDR3 coding sequence is TGTGCCAGCAGCATGACTAGCGGGGGTATGCCCACAGATACGCAGTATTTT.

This clone showed up just once. The chain recombines TRBV25-1 with TRBJ1-6, with 11 nucleotides matching TRBD1. CDR3 size: 14 residues. The V segment lost 4 bases and the J segment 9 bases; nucleotides outside the gene matches: 2. Germline CDR1 and CDR2: MGHDK and SYGVNS. This CDR3 is CASSGGTGGSPLHF. The DNA of the CDR3 is TGTGCCAGCAGTGGGGGGACAGGGGGTTCACCCCTCCACTTT.

This clone was recorded a few times. This chain connects TRBV3-1 (or the pseudogene TRBV3-2) to TRBJ1-1; TRBD1 is a possible D gene (5 bases). V dropped 0 bases and J dropped 3 bases, with 17 bases sitting between them. The CDR3 is made up of 17 amino acids. Germline V gene sequence: CDR1 LGHDT, CDR2 YNNKEL (reference sequence). In DNA form, the CDR3 reads TGTGCCAGCAGCCAAGATGGGGACGAGACAGAGGACACTGAAGCTTTCTTT. Translation gives CASSQDGDETEDTEAFF.

This chain joins TRBV2 and TRBJ2-1; D is perhaps TRBD2 (5 bases). Per the germline V gene, CDR1 is SNHLY and CDR2 is FYNNEI. V gave up 5 bases and J gave up 8 bases, with 19 bases separating them. The CDR3 is 15 amino acids. Written as DNA, the CDR3 is TGTGCCAGCAGTCAACCTGTAACTAGTTTCGATGAGCAGTTCTTC. Translating gives CASSQPVTSFDEQFF.

The chain is built from TRBV12-3 or TRBV12-4 and TRBJ2-7, with unresolved D. V lost 5 bases, J lost 0 bases, and 5 bases lay in between. This CDR3 contains 12 residues. As DNA, the CDR3 is TGTGCCAGCAGTCTCCCCTCCTACGAGCAGTACTTC. Translating it yields CASSLPSYEQYF.